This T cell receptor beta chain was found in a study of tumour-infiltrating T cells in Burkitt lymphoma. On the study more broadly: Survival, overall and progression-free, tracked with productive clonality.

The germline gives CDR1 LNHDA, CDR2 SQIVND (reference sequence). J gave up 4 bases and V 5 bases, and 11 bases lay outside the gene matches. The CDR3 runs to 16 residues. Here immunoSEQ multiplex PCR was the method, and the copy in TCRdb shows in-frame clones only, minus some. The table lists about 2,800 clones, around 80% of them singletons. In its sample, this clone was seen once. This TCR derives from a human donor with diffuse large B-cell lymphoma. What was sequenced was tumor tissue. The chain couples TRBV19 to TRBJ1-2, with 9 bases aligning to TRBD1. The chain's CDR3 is CASSAPGTGLSYGYTF. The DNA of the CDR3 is TGTGCCAGTAGTGCCCCCGGGACAGGGCTGTCCTATGGCTACACCTTC.